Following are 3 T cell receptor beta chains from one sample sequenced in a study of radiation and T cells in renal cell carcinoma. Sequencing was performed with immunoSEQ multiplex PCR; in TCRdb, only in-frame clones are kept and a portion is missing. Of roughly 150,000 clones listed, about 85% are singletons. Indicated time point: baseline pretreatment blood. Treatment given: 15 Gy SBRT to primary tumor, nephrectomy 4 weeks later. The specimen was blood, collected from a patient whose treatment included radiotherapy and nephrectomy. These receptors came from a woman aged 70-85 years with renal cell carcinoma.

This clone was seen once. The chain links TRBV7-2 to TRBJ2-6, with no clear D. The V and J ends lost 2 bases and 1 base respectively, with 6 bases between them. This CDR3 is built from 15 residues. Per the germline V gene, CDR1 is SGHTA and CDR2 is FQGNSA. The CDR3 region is CASSLMQSGANVLTF. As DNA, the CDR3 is TGTGCCAGCAGCTTAATGCAATCTGGGGCCAACGTCCTGACTTTC.

The CDR3 region is CASSQDSQGNEKLFF. The CDR3 DNA sequence: TGCGCCAGCAGCCAGGACAGCCAGGGTAATGAAAAACTGTTTTTT. This chain connects TRBV4-1 to TRBJ1-4; perhaps TRBD1 as D (6 bases). CDR1 is MGHRA and CDR2 is YSYEKL in the germline V gene. This CDR3 is 15 amino acids long. The germline V and J ends were trimmed by 3 bases and 4 bases, with 12 bases remaining between them.

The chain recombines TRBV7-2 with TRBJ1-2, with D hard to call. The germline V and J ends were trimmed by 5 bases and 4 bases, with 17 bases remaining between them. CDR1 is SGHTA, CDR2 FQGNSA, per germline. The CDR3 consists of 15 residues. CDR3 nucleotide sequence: TGTGCCAGCAGCCCCCGACCAACCCCTGGCTATGGCTACACCTTC. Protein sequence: CASSPRPTPGYGYTF.